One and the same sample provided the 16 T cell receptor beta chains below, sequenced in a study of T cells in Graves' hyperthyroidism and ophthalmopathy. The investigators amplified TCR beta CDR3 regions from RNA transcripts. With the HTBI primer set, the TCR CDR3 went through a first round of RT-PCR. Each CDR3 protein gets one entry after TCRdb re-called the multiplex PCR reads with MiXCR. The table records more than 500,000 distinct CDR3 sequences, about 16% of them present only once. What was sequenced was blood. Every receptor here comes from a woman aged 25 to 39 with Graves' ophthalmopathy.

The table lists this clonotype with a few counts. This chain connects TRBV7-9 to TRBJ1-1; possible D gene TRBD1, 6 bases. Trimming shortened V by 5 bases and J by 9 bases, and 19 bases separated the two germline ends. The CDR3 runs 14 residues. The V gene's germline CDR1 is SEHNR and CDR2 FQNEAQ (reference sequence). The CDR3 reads CASSDYRVQGQAFF. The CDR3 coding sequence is TGTGCCAGCAGCGATTACAGGGTCCAGGGACAAGCTTTCTTT.

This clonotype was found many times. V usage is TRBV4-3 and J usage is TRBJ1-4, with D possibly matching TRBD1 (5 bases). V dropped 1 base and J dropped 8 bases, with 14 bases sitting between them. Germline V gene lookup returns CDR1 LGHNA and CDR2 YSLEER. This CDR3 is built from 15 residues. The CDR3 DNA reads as TGCGCCAGCAGCCAAGGGACACTGGATATGGAAAAACTGTTTTTT. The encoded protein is CASSQGTLDMEKLFF.

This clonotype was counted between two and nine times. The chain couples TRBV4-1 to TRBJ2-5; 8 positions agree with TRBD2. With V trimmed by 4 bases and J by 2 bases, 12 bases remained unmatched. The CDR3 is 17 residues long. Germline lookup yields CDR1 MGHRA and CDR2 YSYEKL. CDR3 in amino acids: CASSLLPPGGEQETQYF. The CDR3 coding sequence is TGCGCCAGCAGCCTTCTCCCACCGGGAGGGGAGCAAGAGACCCAGTACTTC.

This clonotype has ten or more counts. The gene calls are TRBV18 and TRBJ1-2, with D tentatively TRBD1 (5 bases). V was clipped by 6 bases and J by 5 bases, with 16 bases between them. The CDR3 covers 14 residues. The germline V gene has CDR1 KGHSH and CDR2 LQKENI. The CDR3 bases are TGTGCCAGCTCGCCAACCAGGGAAGTTTATGGCTACACCTTC. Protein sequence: CASSPTREVYGYTF.

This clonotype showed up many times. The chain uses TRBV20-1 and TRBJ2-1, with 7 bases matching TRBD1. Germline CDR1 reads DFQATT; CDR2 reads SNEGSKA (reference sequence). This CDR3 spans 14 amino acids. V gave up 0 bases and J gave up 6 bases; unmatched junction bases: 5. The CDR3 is CSARDPRQGNEQFF. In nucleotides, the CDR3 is TGCAGTGCTAGAGATCCGCGACAGGGCAATGAGCAGTTCTTC.

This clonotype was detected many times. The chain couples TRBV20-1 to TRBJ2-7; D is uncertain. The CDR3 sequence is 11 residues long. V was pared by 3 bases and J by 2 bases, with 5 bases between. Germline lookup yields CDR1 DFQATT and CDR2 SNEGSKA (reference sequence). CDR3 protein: CSASGPYEQYF. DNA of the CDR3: TGCAGTGCTAGCGGACCCTACGAGCAGTACTTC.

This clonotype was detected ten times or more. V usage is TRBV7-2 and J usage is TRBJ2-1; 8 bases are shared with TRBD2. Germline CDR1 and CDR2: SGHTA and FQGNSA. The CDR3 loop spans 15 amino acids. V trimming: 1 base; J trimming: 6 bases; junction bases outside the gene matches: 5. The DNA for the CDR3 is TGTGCCAGCAGCTTAGGTAGCGGGACTGTCAATGAGCAGTTCTTC. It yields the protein CASSLGSGTVNEQFF.

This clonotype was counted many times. CDR3 sequence: CASSLGTAPSAEAFF. The CDR3 region has the DNA TGCGCCAGCAGCTTGGGGACAGCCCCGTCCGCTGAAGCTTTCTTT. This chain joins TRBV5-1 and TRBJ1-1; perhaps TRBD1 as D (6 bases). The germline V and J ends were trimmed by 0 bases and 6 bases, with 15 bases remaining between them. The CDR3 contains 15 residues. Germline CDR1 and CDR2: SGHRS and YFSETQ.

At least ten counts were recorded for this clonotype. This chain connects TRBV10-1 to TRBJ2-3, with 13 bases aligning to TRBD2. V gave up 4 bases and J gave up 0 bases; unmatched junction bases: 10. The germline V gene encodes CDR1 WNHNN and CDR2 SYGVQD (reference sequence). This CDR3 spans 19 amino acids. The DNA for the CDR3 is TGCGCCAGCAGTGGGACCGGGACTAGCGGGACCTCTAGCACAGATACGCAGTATTTT. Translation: CASSGTGTSGTSSTDTQYF.

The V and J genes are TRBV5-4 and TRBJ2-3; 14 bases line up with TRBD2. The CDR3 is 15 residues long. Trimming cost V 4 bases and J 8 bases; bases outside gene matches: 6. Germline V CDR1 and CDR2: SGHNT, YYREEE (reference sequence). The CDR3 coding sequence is TGTGCCAGCAGCCTGACTAGCGGGAGGGCCGCTACGCAGTATTTT. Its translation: CASSLTSGRAATQYF.

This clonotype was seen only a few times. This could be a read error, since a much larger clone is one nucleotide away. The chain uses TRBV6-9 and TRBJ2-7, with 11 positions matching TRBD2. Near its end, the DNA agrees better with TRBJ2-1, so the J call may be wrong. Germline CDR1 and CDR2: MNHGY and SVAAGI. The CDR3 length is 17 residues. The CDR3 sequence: CASSYELAGVRSYEQFF. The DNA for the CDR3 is TGTGCCAGCAGTTACGAACTAGCGGGAGTCAGGAGCTACGAGCAGTTCTTC.

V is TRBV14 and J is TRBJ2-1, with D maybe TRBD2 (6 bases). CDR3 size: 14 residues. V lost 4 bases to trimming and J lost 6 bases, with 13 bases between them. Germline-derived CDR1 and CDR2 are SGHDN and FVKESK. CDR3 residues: CASSRPGTANEQFF. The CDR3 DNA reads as TGTGCCAGCAGCCGACCCGGGACTGCCAATGAGCAGTTCTTC.

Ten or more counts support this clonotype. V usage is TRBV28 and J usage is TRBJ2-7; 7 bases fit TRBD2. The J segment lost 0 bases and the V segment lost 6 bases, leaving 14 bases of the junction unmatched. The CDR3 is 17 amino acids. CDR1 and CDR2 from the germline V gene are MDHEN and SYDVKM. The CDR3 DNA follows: TGTGCCAGCAGCGCCCCTCGACTAGCTGACAGCTCCTACGAGCAGTACTTC. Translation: CASSAPRLADSSYEQYF.

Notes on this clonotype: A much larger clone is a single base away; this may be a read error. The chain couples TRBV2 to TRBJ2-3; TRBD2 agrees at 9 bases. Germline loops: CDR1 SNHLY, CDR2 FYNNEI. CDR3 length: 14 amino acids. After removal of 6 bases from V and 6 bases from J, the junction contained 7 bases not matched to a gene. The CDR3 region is CASRRTSAKDTQYF. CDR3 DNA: TGTGCCAGCAGGAGGACTAGCGCGAAGGATACGCAGTATTTT.

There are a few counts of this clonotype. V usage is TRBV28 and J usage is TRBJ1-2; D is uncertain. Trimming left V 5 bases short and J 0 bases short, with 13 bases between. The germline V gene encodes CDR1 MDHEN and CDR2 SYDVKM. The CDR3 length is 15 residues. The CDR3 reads CASSRTSLANYGYTF. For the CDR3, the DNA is TGTGCCAGCAGTCGTACTAGCTTGGCTAACTATGGCTACACCTTC.

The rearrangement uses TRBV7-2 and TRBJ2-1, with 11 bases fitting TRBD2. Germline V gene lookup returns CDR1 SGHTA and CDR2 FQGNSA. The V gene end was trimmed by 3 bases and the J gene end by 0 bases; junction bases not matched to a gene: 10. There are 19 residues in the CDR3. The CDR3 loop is CASSFPGTSGSSSYNEQFF. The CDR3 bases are TGTGCCAGCAGCTTCCCCGGGACTAGCGGTAGCAGCTCCTACAATGAGCAGTTCTTC. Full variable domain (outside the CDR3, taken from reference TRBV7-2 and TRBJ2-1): GAGVSQSPSNKVTEKGKDVELRCDPISGHTALYWYRQSLGQGLEFLIYFQGNSAPDKSGLPSDRFSAERTGGSVSTLTIQRTQQEDSAVYLCASSFPGTSGSSSYNEQFFGPGTRLTVL.